Presented here are 6 T cell receptor beta chains from one specimen sequenced in a study of T cell repertoires in cytomegalovirus infection. Using its own MiXCR run on the reads, TCRdb lists one record per CDR3 protein. Among hundreds of thousands of distinct CDR3 sequences listed, around a third were seen once. Their specific antigens are unknown. Specimen: cultured CD8+ T cells from PBMCs, collected from culture after CMV antigen stimulation. Source of these receptors: a human donor in good health (CMV status not recorded). Some clones in this sample may be carry-over from other donors' samples.

The chain employs TRBV11-1 and TRBJ1-3, with 9 bases that match TRBD1. Trimming at V came to 5 bases and at J to 4 bases, leaving 9 bases not matched to a gene. This CDR3 is built from 16 residues. CDR1 and CDR2 (germline): SGHAT, FQDESV (reference sequence). The CDR3 DNA reads TGTGCCAGCAGCCGAATACAGGGGGCCGGCGGAAACACCATATATTTT. Translated, it gives CASSRIQGAGGNTIYF. Combining the CDR3 with reference TRBV11-1 and TRBJ1-3 gives the whole variable domain EAEVAQSPRYKITEKSQAVAFWCDPISGHATLYWYRQILGQGPELLVQFQDESVVDDSQLPKDRFSAERLKGVDSTLKIQPAELGDSAMYLCASSRIQGAGGNTIYFGEGSWLTVV.

Notes on this clonotype: Relative to the germline gene, one junction end is altered; a read error may explain this. The chain recombines TRBV19 with TRBJ1-6; D unclear. CDR3 length equals 16 residues. Germline CDR1 LNHDA, CDR2 SQIVND (reference sequence). The DNA of the CDR3 is TGTGTCAGTAGTATCTGGCCCCCCAGGACGTTTTCACCCCTCCACTTT. Protein: CVSSIWPPRTFSPLHF.

This clonotype was detected ten times or more. The gene calls are TRBV7-6 and TRBJ2-3; TRBD2 matches 11 bases. After removal of 5 bases from V and 0 bases from J, the junction contained 13 bases not matched to a gene. Germline values: CDR1 SGHVS, CDR2 FNYEAQ. The CDR3 extends over 19 amino acids. The CDR3 DNA reads TGTGCCAGCAGCAAAAGTCCCGGGACTAGCGGAACAAGCACAGATACGCAGTATTTT. Translating gives CASSKSPGTSGTSTDTQYF.

The chain has TRBV6-6 and TRBJ1-2, with D tentatively TRBD1 (6 bases). V lost 2 bases to trimming and J lost 4 bases, with 8 bases between them. The CDR3 runs 13 residues. Germline V lookup: CDR1 MNHNY, CDR2 SVGAGI (reference sequence). Here the CDR3 DNA reads TGTGCCAGCAGTTACGAGGGGGTCTATGGCTACACCTTC. Protein sequence: CASSYEGVYGYTF.

This clonotype was observed many times. The chain uses TRBV7-9 and TRBJ1-1; possible D gene TRBD1, 6 bases. This CDR3 region has 21 residues. The germline V gene encodes CDR1 SEHNR and CDR2 FQNEAQ (reference sequence). V was cut by 6 bases and J by 0 bases, with 32 bases left in between. CDR3 amino acids: CASSGETLPPGQDLLNTEAFF. The CDR3 DNA is TGTGCCAGCAGTGGAGAGACCCTGCCGCCGGGACAAGACTTACTGAACACTGAAGCTTTCTTT.

In its sample, this clonotype was seen a few times. The J gene is TRBJ1-1, the V gene TRBV9; 7 positions match TRBD1. Germline CDR1 reads SGDLS; CDR2 reads YYNGEE. V was clipped by 4 bases and J by 1 base; unmatched bases: 10. This CDR3 has 16 residues. The DNA of the CDR3 is TGTGCCAGCAGCTCTGACAGGGACGAACCGAACACTGAAGCTTTCTTT. This codes for CASSSDRDEPNTEAFF.